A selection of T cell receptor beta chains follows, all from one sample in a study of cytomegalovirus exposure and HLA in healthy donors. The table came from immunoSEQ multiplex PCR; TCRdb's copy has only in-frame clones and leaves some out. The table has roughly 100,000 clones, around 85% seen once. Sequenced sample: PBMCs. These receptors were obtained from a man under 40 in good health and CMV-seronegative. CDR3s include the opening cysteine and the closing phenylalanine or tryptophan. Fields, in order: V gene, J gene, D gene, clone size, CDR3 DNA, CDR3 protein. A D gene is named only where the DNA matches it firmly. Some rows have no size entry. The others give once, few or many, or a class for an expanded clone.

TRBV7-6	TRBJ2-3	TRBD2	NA	TGTGCCAGCAGCCCGAAGCACCAGACTAGCGGGAGAGTGACAGATACGCAGTATTTT	CASSPKHQTSGRVTDTQYF
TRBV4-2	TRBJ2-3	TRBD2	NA	TGTGCCAGCAGCCAGGGAGGGGATACGCAGTATTTT	CASSQGGDTQYF
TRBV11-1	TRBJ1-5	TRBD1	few	TGTGCCAGCAGCTTAACAGGGGGGACTGGCCAGCCCCAGCATTTT	CASSLTGGTGQPQHF
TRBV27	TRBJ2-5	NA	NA	TGTGCCAGCGGAAGTTACAGGGATGTAGGGCAGTACTTC	CASGSYRDVGQYF
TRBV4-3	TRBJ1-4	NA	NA	TGCGCCAGCAGCCAAGTAGGTGGAGGGTCTGAAAAACTGTTTTTT	CASSQVGGGSEKLFF
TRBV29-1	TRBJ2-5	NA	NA	TGCAGCGTTGTCTGGATGGCGGGGCCCCAAGAGACCCAGTACTTC	CSVVWMAGPQETQYF
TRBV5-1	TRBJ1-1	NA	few	TGCGCCAGCAAGACTGACACTGAAGCTTTCTTT	CASKTDTEAFF
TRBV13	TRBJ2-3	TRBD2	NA	TGTGCCAGCAGCCCCAGCGGGAGGAGGTTTTCAGATACGCAGTATTTT	CASSPSGRRFSDTQYF
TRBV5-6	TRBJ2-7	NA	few	TGTGCCAGCAGCTTGGCCTTGCCAGGGATACCCTACGAGCAGTACTTC	CASSLALPGIPYEQYF
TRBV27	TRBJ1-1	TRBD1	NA	TGTGCCAGCAGTTTACGTCAGGGGGGGAACACTGAAGCTTTCTTT	CASSLRQGGNTEAFF
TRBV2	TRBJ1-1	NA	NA	TGTGCCAGCAGCAAATCGAGTACTGAAGCTTTCTTT	CASSKSSTEAFF
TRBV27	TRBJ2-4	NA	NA	TGTGCCAGCAGTGACTCCGTAACCAAAAACATTCAGTACTTC	CASSDSVTKNIQYF
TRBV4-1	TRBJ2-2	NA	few	TGCGCCAGCAGCCAACCGGTCCGAGGGACCGGGGAGCTGTTTTTT	CASSQPVRGTGELFF
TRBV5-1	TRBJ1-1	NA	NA	TGCGCCAGCAGCGTTGTTACAGGGATGAACACTGAAGCTTTCTTT	CASSVVTGMNTEAFF
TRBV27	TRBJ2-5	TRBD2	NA	TGTGCCAGCAGCGGAGCGGGGGGCCAAGAGACCCAGTACTTC	CASSGAGGQETQYF
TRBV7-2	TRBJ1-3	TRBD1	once	TGTGCCAGCAGAACGGACAGGGCGCATATATATTTT	CASRTDRAHIYF
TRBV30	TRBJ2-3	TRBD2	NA	TGTGCCTGGAGTTGGGACGGGGGGGCCGGTTTGCCAGATACGCAGTATTTT	CAWSWDGGAGLPDTQYF
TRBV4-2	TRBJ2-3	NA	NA	TGTGCCAGCAGCCAAGATTGGACCGTTGTGGGGGGGCTGGTAGATACGCAGTATTTT	CASSQDWTVVGGLVDTQYF
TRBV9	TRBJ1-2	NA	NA	TGTGCCAGCAGCGCGGACACGGATGGCTACACCTTC	CASSADTDGYTF
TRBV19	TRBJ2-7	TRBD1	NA	TGTGCCAGTAGTATTAGTAGGGGGCTTGTCTACGAGCAGTACTTC	CASSISRGLVYEQYF
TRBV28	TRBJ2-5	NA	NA	TGTGCCAGCAGTTTAGGAGGGGTTTGGCAAGAGACCCAGTACTTC	CASSLGGVWQETQYF
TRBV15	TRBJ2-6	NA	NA	TGTGCCACCAGCAGAAACTTTGACTCTGGGGCCAACGTCCTGACTTTC	CATSRNFDSGANVLTF
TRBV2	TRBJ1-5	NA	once	TGTGCCAGCAGTGGAGACAGGCCAGTTAATCAGGCCCAGCATTTT	CASSGDRPVNQAQHF
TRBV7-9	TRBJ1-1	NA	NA	TGTGCCAGCAGCTTATCACGTTCGAGGGCTGAAGCTTTCTTT	CASSLSRSRAEAFF
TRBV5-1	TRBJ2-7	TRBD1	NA	TGCGCCAGCAGCTGGACCCAGGGGGTTGGCTACGAGCAGTACTTC	CASSWTQGVGYEQYF
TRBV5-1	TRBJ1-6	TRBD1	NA	TGCGCCAGCAGCTTAAGGGACAGTAGGGATTCACCCCTCCACTTT	CASSLRDSRDSPLHF
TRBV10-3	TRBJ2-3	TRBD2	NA	TGTGCCATCAGTCCATTCCCGACTAGCGGGAGAACAGATACGCAGTATTTT	CAISPFPTSGRTDTQYF
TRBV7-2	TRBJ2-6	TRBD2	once	TGTGCCAGCAGCCGGACTAGCAGTCTCGAAGGGGCCAACGTCCTGACTTTC	CASSRTSSLEGANVLTF
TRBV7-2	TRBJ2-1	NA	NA	TGTGCCAGCAGCTTAACGTCAGTCAACAATGAGCAGTTCTTC	CASSLTSVNNEQFF
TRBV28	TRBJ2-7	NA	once	TGTGCCAGCAGCCATAATACAGGCCGGAGCTACGAGCAGTACTTC	CASSHNTGRSYEQYF
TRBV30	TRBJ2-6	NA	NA	TGTGCCTGGAGTGTAGTCTATCGGTGGAGCTCTGGGGCCAACGTCCTGACTTTC	CAWSVVYRWSSGANVLTF
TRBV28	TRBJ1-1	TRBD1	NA	TGTGCCAGCAGTTTAAGGACAGGGGGTGTTTCTGAAGCTTTCTTT	CASSLRTGGVSEAFF
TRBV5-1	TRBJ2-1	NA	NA	TGCGCCAGCAGCTTGGACAGGGCTGTTCCTAACAATGAGCAGTTCTTC	CASSLDRAVPNNEQFF
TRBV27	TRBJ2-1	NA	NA	TGTGCCAGCAGTTTTGAGGGATCCTACAATGAGCAGTTCTTC	CASSFEGSYNEQFF
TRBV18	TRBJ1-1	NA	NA	TGTGCCAGCTCCATTGACAACCGGAACACTGAAGCTTTCTTT	CASSIDNRNTEAFF
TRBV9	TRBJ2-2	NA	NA	TGTGCCAGCAGCCTAAACACCGGGGAGCTGTTTTTT	CASSLNTGELFF
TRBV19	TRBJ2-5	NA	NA	TGTGCCAGTAGCGACGACTATAAGAGAACCCAGTACTTC	CASSDDYKRTQYF
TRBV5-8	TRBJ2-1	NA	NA	TGTGCCAGCAGCGGGATAGCGGTTGACTCCTACAATGAGCAGTTCTTC	CASSGIAVDSYNEQFF
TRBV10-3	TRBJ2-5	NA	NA	TGTGCCACCGGTATAGGAGGGTTTGTGGAGACCCAGTACTTC	CATGIGGFVETQYF
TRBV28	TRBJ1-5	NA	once	TGTGCCAGCAGTTCCCTTCAGGGTTCAAATCAGCCCCAGCATTTT	CASSSLQGSNQPQHF